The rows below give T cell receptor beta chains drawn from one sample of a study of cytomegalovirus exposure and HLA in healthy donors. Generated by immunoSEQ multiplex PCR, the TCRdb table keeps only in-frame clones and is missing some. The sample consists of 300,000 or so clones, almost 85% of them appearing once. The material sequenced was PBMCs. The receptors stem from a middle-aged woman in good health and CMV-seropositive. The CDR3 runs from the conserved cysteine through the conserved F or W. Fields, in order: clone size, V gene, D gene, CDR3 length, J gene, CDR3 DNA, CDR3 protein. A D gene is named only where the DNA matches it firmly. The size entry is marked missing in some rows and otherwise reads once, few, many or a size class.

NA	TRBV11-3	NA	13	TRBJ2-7	TGTGCCACCTCTGACCGCGGCTCCTACGAGCAGTACTTC	CATSDRGSYEQYF
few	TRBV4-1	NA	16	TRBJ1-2	TGCGCCAGCTTTGGATTGAAGGGACAACGGCCGGAGGGCTACACCTTC	CASFGLKGQRPEGYTF
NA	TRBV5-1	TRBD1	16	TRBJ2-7	TGCGCCAGCAGCTTTATTTCGGGACAGGCCGCCTACGAGCAGTACTTC	CASSFISGQAAYEQYF
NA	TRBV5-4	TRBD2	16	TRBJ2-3	TGTGCCAGCAGCATCCCTAGCGGGAGTGGGACAGATACGCAGTATTTT	CASSIPSGSGTDTQYF
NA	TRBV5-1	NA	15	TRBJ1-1	TGCGCCAGCAGCGCCGAAGGGGGTTGGGGGACTGAAGCTTTCTTT	CASSAEGGWGTEAFF
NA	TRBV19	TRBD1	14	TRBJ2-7	TGTGCCAGTAGTCCGGACAGGGTCTCCTACGAGCAGTACTTC	CASSPDRVSYEQYF
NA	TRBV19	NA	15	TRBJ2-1	TGTGCCAGTAGTTCAGGTAGAGGGGGCTACAATGAGCAGTTCTTC	CASSSGRGGYNEQFF
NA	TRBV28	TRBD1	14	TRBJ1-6	TGTGCCAGCAGCGCTACAGGGGACAATTCACCCCTCCACTTT	CASSATGDNSPLHF
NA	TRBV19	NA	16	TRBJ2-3	TGTGCCAGTAGTCCTCCCCGGCAGGGCGGCACAGATACGCAGTATTTT	CASSPPRQGGTDTQYF
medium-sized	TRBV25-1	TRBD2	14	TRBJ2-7	TGTGCCAGCAGTGAATATGGGGGGGGCTACGAGCAGTACTTC	CASSEYGGGYEQYF
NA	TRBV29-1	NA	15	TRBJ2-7	TGCAGCGTTGGGGCGGGACGGTGGAAAGATTACGAGCAGTACTTC	CSVGAGRWKDYEQYF
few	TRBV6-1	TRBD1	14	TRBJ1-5	TGTGCCAGCAGTGACCTCAGGGGGCGTCAGCCCCAGCATTTT	CASSDLRGRQPQHF
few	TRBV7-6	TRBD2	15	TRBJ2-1	TGTGCCAGCAGCTTGGGTAGCGGGAGGTCAAATGAGCAGTTCTTC	CASSLGSGRSNEQFF
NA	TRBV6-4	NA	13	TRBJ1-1	TGTGCCAGCAGGAGGGAAGTGAACACTGAAGCTTTCTTT	CASRREVNTEAFF
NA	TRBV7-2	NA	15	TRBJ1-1	TGTGCCAGCAGCCCACCCGAGGGCACGGGCACTGAAGCTTTCTTT	CASSPPEGTGTEAFF
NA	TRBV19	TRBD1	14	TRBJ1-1	TGTGCCAGTAGGGGGGCAGGGGGTTTCACTGAAGCTTTCTTT	CASRGAGGFTEAFF
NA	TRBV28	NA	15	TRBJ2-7	TGTGCCAGCAGTTGGGCGGGGCGGAGCGAGTCCGAGCAGTACTTC	CASSWAGRSESEQYF
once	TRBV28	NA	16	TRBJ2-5	TGTGCCAGCAGTTTATTGGGTGCGGGTCTTCAAGAGACCCAGTACTTC	CASSLLGAGLQETQYF
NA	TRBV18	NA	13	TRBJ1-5	TGTGCCAGCTCACCCGCGACAGTTCAGCCCCAGCATTTT	CASSPATVQPQHF
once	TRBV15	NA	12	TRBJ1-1	TGTGCCACCACTCAGGGTTGGACTGAAGCTTTCTTT	CATTQGWTEAFF
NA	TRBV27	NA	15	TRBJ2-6	TGTGCCAGCAGCCCCTTCGTCGCTGGGGCCAACGTCCTGACTTTC	CASSPFVAGANVLTF
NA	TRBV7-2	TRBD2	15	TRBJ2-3	TGTGCCAGCAGCTTAGCCAGCGGGGGCACAGATACGCAGTATTTT	CASSLASGGTDTQYF
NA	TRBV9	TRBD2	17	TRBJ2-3	TGTGCCAGCAGCGTGGCTCGACTAGCGGGAGGCGGCAATACGCAGTATTTT	CASSVARLAGGGNTQYF
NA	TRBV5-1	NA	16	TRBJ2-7	TGCGCCAGCAGCTTGGGGGGAAGCGGTAGCTCCTACGAGCAGTACTTC	CASSLGGSGSSYEQYF
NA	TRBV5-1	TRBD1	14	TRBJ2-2	TGCGCCAGCGGAGACAGGGGTAACACCGGGGAGCTGTTTTTT	CASGDRGNTGELFF
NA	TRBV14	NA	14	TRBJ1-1	TGTGCCAGCAGCCAAGATCTCGGGAAGTCTGAAGCTTTCTTT	CASSQDLGKSEAFF
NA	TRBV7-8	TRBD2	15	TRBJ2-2	TGTGCCAGCAGGCCCCTAGCGGGAGATTTAAGGGAGCTGTTTTTT	CASRPLAGDLRELFF
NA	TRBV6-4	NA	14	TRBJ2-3	TGTGCCAGCAGTGAGGGCAGGGGAGCAGATACGCAGTATTTT	CASSEGRGADTQYF
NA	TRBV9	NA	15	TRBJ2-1	TGTGCCAGCAGCTCCAGCGGGTTATCCTACAATGAGCAGTTCTTC	CASSSSGLSYNEQFF
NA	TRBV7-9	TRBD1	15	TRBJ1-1	TGTTCCAGCAGCTTAGTAGGACAGGGGGCTACTGAAGCTTTCTTT	CSSSLVGQGATEAFF
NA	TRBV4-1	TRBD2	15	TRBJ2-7	TGCGCCAGCAGCCAGACCACTAGCGAGTCCTACGAGCAGTACTTC	CASSQTTSESYEQYF
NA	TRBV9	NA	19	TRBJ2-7	TGTGCCAGCAGCGCCAGGGGACTTCTAGCGGAGGGGAGCTCCTACGAGCAGTACTTC	CASSARGLLAEGSSYEQYF
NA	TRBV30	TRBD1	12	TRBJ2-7	TGTGCCTGGAAACAGGGGGCCTACGAGCAGTACTTC	CAWKQGAYEQYF
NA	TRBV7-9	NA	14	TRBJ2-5	TGTGCCAGCAGCTTAGTCGGTGGTCAAGAGACCCAGTACTTC	CASSLVGGQETQYF
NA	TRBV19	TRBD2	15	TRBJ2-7	TGTGCCAGTAGTACCCTAGCGGGAGCGGACTACGAGCAGTACTTC	CASSTLAGADYEQYF
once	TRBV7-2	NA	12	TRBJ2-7	TGTGCCAGCAGTCGGACAGTCTCCGAGCAGTACTTC	CASSRTVSEQYF
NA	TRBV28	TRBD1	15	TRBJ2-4	TGTGCCACCCAGACAGGGAATGAAGCCAAAAACATTCAGTACTTC	CATQTGNEAKNIQYF
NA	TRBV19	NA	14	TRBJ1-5	TGTGCCAGTAGTTTCACAGGCAATAATCAGCCCCAGCATTTT	CASSFTGNNQPQHF
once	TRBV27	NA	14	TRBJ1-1	TGTGCCAGCAGTTTAACAGGGCTAAACACTGAAGCTTTCTTT	CASSLTGLNTEAFF
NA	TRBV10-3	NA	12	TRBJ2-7	TGTGCCATCAGTCCGGAGGGTTACGAGCAGTACTTC	CAISPEGYEQYF